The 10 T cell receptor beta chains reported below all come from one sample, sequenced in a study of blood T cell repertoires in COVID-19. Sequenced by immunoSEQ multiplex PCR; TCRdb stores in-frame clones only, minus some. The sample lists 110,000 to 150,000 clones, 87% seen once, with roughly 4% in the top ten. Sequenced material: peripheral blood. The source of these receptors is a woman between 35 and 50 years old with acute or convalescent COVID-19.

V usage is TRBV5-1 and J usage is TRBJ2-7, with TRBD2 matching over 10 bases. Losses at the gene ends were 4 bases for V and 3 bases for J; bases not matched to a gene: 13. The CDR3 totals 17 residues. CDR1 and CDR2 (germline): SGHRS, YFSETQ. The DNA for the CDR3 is TGCGCCAGCAGCCCACCGGTAGCGGGGGGTCAATACTACGAGCAGTACTTC. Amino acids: CASSPPVAGGQYYEQYF. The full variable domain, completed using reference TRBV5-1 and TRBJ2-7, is KAGVTQTPRYLIKTRGQQVTLSCSPISGHRSVSWYQQTPGQGLQFLFEYFSETQRNKGNFPGRFSGRQFSNSRSEMNVSTLELGDSALYLCASSPPVAGGQYYEQYFGPGTRLTVT.

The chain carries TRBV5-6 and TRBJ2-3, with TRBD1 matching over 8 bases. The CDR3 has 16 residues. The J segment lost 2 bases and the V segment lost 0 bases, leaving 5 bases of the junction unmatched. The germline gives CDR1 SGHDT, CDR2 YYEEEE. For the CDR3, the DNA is TGTGCCAGCAGCTTGGATCAGGGGGCCTTCACAGATACGCAGTATTTT. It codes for CASSLDQGAFTDTQYF.

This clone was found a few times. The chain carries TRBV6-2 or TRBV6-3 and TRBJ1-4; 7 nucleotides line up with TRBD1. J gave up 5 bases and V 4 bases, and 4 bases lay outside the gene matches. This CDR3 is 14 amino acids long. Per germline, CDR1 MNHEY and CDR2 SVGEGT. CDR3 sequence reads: CASSSDRRNEKLFF. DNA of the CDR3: TGTGCCAGCAGTTCGGACAGGAGAAATGAAAAACTGTTTTTT.

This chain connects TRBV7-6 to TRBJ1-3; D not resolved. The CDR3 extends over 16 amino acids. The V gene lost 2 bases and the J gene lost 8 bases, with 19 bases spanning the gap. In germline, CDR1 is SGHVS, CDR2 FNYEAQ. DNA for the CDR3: TGTGCCAGCAGCTTAACTCCTCCGACGGTCGGAGACACCATATATTTT. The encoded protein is CASSLTPPTVGDTIYF. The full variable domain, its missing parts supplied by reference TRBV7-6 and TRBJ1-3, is GAGVSQSPRYKVTKRGQDVALRCDPISGHVSLYWYRQALGQGPEFLTYFNYEAQQDKSGLPNDRFSAERPEGSISTLTIQRTEQRDSAMYRCASSLTPPTVGDTIYFGEGSWLTVV.

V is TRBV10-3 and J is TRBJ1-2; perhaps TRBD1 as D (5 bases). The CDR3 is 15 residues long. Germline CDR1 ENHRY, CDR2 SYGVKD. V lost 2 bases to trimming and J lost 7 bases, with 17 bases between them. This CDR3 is CAISERPDSLSGYTF. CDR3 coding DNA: TGTGCCATCAGTGAGAGACCCGACAGTCTCAGTGGCTACACCTTC.

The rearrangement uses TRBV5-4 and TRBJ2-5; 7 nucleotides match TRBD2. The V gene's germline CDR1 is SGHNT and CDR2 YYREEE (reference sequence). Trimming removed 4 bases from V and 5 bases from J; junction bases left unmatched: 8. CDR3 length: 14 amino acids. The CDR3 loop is CASSTGLPRETQYF. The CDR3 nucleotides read TGTGCCAGCAGCACGGGACTACCAAGGGAGACCCAGTACTTC.

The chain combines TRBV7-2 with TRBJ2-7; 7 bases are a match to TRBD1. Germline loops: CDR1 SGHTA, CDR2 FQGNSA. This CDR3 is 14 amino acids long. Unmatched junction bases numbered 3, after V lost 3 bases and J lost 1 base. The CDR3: CASSFRQGSYEQYF. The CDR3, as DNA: TGTGCCAGCAGCTTTCGACAGGGTTCCTACGAGCAGTACTTC.

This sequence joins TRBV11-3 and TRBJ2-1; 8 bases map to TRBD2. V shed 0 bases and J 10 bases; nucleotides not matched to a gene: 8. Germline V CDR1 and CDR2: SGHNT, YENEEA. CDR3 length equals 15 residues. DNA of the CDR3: TGTGCCAGCAGCTTAGATCTAAGCGGGAGCCGGGAGCAGTTCTTC. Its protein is CASSLDLSGSREQFF.

CDR3 nucleotide sequence: TGTGCCATCAGACCGGGACTAGCGGGAGATGGTGAGCAGTTCTTC. This encodes CAIRPGLAGDGEQFF. The V call is TRBV10-3, the J call TRBJ2-1; 14 nucleotides match TRBD2. Per germline, CDR1 ENHRY and CDR2 SYGVKD. The CDR3 is made up of 15 amino acids. V shed 6 bases and J 9 bases; nucleotides not matched to a gene: 7.

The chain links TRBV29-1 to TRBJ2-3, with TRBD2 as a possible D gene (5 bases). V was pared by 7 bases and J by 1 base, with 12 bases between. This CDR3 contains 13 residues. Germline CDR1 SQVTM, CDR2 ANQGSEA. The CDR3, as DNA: TGCAGCGATTCCTCAGCGGGCACAGATACGCAGTATTTT. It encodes CSDSSAGTDTQYF.